This T cell receptor (beta chain) emerged from a study of T cells in localized non-small cell lung cancer. This clone showed up just a few times. Its antigen is currently unknown. Study observations and caveats: Out of the top 100 tumor clones, a median 57 were seen in adjacent lung.

The V end lost 4 bases, the J end lost 4 bases, and 16 bases lay between the germline ends. Germline values: CDR1 SQVTM, CDR2 ANQGSEA. The CDR3 length is 14 residues. The data were produced by immunoSEQ multiplex PCR, yet TCRdb's version contains in-frame clones alone and is incomplete. The table shows 1,000 to 1,400 clones, with 20% to 30% occurring only once. The receptor was isolated from an older male donor with stage III squamous cell lung carcinoma. The chain is built from TRBV29-1 and TRBJ1-1; a weak D match, TRBD1 (5 bases). The sample consisted of lung tumor tissue, taken before any cancer treatment. In DNA, the CDR3 is TGCAGCGTTGTAATGCAGGCTAGGGGCACTGAAGCTTTCTTT. This sequence encodes CSVVMQARGTEAFF.